This T cell receptor beta chain was profiled in a study of cytomegalovirus exposure and HLA in healthy donors. Study-level results: Accurate prediction of most subjects' HLA-A and HLA-B alleles from TCR beta sequences was reported.

The PCR was carried out with 60 Vbeta primers and 13 Jbeta primers. Using immunoSEQ multiplex PCR, the repertoire was profiled, and TCRdb retains in-frame clones only, with some absent. The sample carries approximately 110,000 clones, around 73% recorded once. CDR1 is MDHEN, CDR2 SYDVKM, per germline. The trim removed 3 bases at V and 4 bases at J, leaving 3 bases unmatched. The CDR3 is made up of 14 amino acids. In regard to this clone: As yet, its antigen is unknown.

V and J are TRBV28 and TRBJ1-3; 7 bases match TRBD1. The source material was PBMCs. The sequence derives from a woman under 40 in good health and CMV-seropositive. CDR3 region: CASSFLTGGNTIYF. CDR3 sequence (DNA): TGTGCCAGCAGTTTTCTGACAGGGGGAAACACCATATATTTT.